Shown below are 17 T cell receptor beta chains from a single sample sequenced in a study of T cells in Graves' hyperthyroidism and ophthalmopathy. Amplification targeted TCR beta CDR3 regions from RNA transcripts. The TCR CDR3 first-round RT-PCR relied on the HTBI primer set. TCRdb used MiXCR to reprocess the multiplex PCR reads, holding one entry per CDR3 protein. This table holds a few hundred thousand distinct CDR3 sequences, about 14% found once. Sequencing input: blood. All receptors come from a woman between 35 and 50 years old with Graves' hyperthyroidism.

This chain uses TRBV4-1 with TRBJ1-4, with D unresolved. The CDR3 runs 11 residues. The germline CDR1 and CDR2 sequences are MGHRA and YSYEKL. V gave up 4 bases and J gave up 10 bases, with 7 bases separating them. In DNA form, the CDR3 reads TGCGCCAGCAGCCGGGAGGGAAAACTGTTTTTT. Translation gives CASSREGKLFF.

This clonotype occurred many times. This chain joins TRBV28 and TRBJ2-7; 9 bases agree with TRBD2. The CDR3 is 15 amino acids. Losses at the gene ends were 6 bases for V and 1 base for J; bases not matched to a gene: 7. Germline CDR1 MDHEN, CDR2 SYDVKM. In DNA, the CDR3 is TGTGCCAGCAGAATTGGACTAGCGCGATCCTACGAGCAGTACTTC. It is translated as CASRIGLARSYEQYF. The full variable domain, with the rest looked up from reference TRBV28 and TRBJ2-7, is DVKVTQSSRYLVKRTGEKVFLECVQDMDHENMFWYRQDPGLGLRLIYFSYDVKMKEKGDIPEGYSVSREKKERFSLILESASTNQTSMYLCASRIGLARSYEQYFGPGTRLTVT.

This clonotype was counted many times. CDR3 sequence (DNA): TGTGCCAGCAGCCAAGTTTCTGTCTTGCAGCTCAAGAATGGAAACACCATATATTTT. Translating it yields CASSQVSVLQLKNGNTIYF. The V call is TRBV3-1, the J call TRBJ1-3; unclear D gene. CDR1 LGHDT and CDR2 YNNKEL come from the germline V gene (reference sequence). The CDR3 has 19 amino acids. Trimming shortened V by 1 base and J by 3 bases, and 22 bases separated the two germline ends. The variable domain in full, completed from reference TRBV3-1 and TRBJ1-3, reads DTAVSQTPKYLVTQMGNDKSIKCEQNLGHDTMYWYKQDSKKFLKIMFSYNNKELIINETVPNRFSPKSPDKAHLNLHINSLELGDSAVYFCASSQVSVLQLKNGNTIYFGEGSWLTVV.

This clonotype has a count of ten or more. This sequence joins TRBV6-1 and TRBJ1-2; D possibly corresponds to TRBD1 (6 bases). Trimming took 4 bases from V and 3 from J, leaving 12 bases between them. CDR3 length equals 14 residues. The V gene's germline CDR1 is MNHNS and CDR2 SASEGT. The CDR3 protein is CASSAPGAHYGYTF. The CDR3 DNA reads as TGTGCCAGCAGTGCTCCAGGGGCCCACTATGGCTACACCTTC.

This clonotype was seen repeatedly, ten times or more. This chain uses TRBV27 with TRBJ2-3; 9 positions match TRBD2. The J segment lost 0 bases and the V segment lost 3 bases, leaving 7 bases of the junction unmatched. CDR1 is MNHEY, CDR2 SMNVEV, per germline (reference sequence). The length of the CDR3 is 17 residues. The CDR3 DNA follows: TGTGCCAGCAGTTTGGCTAGACTAGCGGAGAGCACAGATACGCAGTATTTT. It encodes CASSLARLAESTDTQYF.

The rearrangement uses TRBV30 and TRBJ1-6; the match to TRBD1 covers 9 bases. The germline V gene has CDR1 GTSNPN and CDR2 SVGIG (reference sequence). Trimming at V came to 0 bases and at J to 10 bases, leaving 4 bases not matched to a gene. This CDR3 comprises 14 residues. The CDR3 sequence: CAWSVQGAVSPLHF. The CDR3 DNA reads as TGTGCCTGGAGTGTACAGGGGGCCGTCTCACCCCTCCACTTT. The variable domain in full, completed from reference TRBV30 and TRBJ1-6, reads SQTIHQWPATLVQPVGSPLSLECTVEGTSNPNLYWYRQAAGRGLQLLFYSVGIGQISSEVPQNLSASRPQDRQFILSSKKLLLSDSGFYLCAWSVQGAVSPLHFGNGTRLTVT.

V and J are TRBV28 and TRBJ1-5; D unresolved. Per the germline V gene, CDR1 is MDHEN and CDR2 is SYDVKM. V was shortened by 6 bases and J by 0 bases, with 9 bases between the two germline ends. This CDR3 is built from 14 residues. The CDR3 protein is CASSSDGSNQPQHF. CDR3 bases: TGTGCCAGCAGCTCGGACGGTAGCAATCAGCCCCAGCATTTT.

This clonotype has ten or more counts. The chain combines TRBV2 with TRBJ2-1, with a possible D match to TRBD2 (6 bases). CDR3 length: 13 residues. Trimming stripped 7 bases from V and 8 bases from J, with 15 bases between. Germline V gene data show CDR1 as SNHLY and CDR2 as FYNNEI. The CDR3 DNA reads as TGTGCCAGCAAGGCGGAGGGAACGGATGAGCAGTTCTTC. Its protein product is CASKAEGTDEQFF.

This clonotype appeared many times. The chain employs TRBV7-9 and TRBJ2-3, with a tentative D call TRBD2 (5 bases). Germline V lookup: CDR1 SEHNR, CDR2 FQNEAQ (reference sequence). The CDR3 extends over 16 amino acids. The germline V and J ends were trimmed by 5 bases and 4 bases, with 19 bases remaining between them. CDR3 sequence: CASSHRPDSPSDTQYF. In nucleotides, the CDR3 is TGTGCCAGCAGCCATAGGCCGGACTCCCCGTCAGATACGCAGTATTTT.

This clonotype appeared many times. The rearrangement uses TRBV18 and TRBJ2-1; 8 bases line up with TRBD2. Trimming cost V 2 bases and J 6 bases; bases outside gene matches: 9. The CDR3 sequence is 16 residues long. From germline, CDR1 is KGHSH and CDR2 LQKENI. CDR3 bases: TGTGCCAGCTCACCAATAAACGGGAGGGCCGTCAATGAGCAGTTCTTC. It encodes CASSPINGRAVNEQFF.

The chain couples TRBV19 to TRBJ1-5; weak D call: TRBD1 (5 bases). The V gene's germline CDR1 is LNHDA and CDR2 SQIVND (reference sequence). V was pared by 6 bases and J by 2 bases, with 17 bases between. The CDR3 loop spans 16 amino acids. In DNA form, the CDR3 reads TGTGCCAGTAGCGGGGGTCCGATTCTGGGCAATCAGCCCCAGCATTTT. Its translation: CASSGGPILGNQPQHF.

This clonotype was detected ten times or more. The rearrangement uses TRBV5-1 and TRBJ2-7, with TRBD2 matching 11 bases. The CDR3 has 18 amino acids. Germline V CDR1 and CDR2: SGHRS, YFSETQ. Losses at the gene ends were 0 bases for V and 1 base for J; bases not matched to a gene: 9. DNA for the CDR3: TGCGCCAGCAGCTTGGAGGCAACTAGCGGGAGCGCTTCCTACGAGCAGTACTTC. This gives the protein CASSLEATSGSASYEQYF.

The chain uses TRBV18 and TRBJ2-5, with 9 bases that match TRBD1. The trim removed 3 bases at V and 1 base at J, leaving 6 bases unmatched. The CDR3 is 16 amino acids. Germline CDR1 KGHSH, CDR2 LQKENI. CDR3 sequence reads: CASSPRTGDSQETQYF. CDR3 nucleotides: TGTGCCAGCTCACCCCGGACAGGGGACAGCCAAGAGACCCAGTACTTC.

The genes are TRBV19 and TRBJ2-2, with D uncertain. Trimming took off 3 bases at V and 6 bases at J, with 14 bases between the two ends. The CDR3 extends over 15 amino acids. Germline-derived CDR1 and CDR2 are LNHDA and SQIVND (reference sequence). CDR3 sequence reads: CASSIGVGVPGELFF. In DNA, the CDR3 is TGTGCCAGTAGTATTGGGGTGGGCGTTCCCGGGGAGCTGTTTTTT.

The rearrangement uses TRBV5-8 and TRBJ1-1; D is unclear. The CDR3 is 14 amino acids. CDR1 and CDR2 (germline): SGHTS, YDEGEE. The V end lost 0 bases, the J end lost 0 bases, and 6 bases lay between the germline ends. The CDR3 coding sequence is TGTGCCAGCAGCTTGGGCGTTATGAACACTGAAGCTTTCTTT. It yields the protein CASSLGVMNTEAFF.

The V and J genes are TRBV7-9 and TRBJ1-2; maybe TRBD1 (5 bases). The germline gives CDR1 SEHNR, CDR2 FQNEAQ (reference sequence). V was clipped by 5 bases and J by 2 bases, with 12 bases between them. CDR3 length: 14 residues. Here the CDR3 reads CASSPGWDNYGYTF. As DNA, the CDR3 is TGTGCCAGCAGCCCAGGTTGGGACAACTATGGCTACACCTTC.

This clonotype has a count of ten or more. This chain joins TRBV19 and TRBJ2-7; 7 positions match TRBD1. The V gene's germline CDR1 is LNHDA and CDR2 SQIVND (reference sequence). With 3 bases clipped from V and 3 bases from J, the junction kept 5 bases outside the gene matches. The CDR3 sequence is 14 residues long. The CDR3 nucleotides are TGTGCCAGTAGTATCGGGACAGTGGGCTACGAGCAGTACTTC. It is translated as CASSIGTVGYEQYF.